The 12 T cell receptor beta chains in this list originate from one sample, sequenced in a study of blood T cell repertoires in COVID-19. Data came from immunoSEQ multiplex PCR; TCRdb stores just in-frame clones and leaves some out. Here the sample spans 440,000 or so clones, over 75% being singletons. The sequencing input was peripheral blood. The source is a woman aged 40 to 50 with COVID-19, enrolled during active disease.

The chain has TRBV19 and TRBJ1-5; possible D gene TRBD1, 6 bases. The CDR3 extends over 14 amino acids. Germline CDR1 and CDR2: LNHDA and SQIVND (reference sequence). Trimming pared 6 bases from V and 6 bases from J, leaving 15 bases between. CDR3 nucleotide sequence: TGTGCCAGTAGCCTGACAGGTCAGGGTCAGCCCCAGCATTTT. Protein product: CASSLTGQGQPQHF.

V usage is TRBV30 and J usage is TRBJ1-5; 8 bases align to TRBD1. The CDR3 has 16 residues. V shed 2 bases, J shed 8 bases, and the junction held 14 bases outside the gene matches. The germline gives CDR1 GTSNPN, CDR2 SVGIG (reference sequence). The CDR3 DNA follows: TGTGCCTGGAGTCCTACTACACCCGACAGGGGTGAGCCCCAGCATTTT. Residues: CAWSPTTPDRGEPQHF.

As concerns this clone: The same CDR3 can be traced to other DNA sequences in this sample. V and J are TRBV6-5 and TRBJ2-2; 10 nucleotides line up with TRBD2. V dropped 4 bases and J dropped 4; count of bases not matched to a gene: 0. The V gene's germline CDR1 is MNHEY and CDR2 SVGAGI. This CDR3 region has 14 residues. The CDR3 DNA follows: TGTGCCAGCAGTTGGACTAGCGGCACCGGGGAGCTGTTTTTT. This translates into CASSWTSGTGELFF.

J is TRBJ2-7 and V is TRBV19; 7 bases line up with TRBD1. V gave up 10 bases and J gave up 2 bases; unmatched junction bases: 11. The CDR3 loop spans 14 amino acids. Germline lookup yields CDR1 LNHDA and CDR2 SQIVND (reference sequence). The CDR3 here is CATSDRPDTYEQYF. CDR3 coding DNA: TGTGCCACTTCGGACAGGCCAGACACCTACGAGCAGTACTTC.

The chain couples TRBV5-1 to TRBJ1-1; tentatively, D is TRBD1 (5 bases). The CDR3 contains 17 residues. CDR1 and CDR2 (germline): SGHRS, YFSETQ. V was cut by 0 bases and J by 3 bases, with 18 bases left in between. CDR3 sequence reads: CASSLAGGGQVYTEAFF. CDR3 bases: TGCGCCAGCAGCTTGGCCGGGGGAGGGCAGGTCTACACTGAAGCTTTCTTT.

This chain connects TRBV19 to TRBJ2-2; D may be TRBD2 (6 bases). Trimming cost V 3 bases and J 4 bases, with 15 bases left between them. The CDR3 spans 16 residues. Looked up from germline, CDR1 is LNHDA and CDR2 is SQIVND (reference sequence). CDR3 sequence reads: CASSITGGRGTGELFF. The CDR3 DNA reads as TGTGCCAGTAGTATTACCGGGGGAAGGGGCACCGGGGAGCTGTTTTTT.

This rearrangement joins TRBV7-2 to TRBJ2-7; 9 bases line up with TRBD2. V gave up 0 bases and J gave up 2 bases; unmatched junction bases: 8. Germline-derived CDR1 and CDR2 are SGHTA and FQGNSA. The CDR3 has 17 amino acids. CDR3 residues: CASSLAPPSGVPYEQYF. In nucleotides, the CDR3 is TGTGCCAGCAGCTTAGCGCCCCCTAGCGGGGTACCCTACGAGCAGTACTTC.

The V gene is TRBV7-9, the J gene TRBJ1-6, with 10 bases fitting TRBD1. Trimming removed 1 base from V and 8 bases from J; junction bases left unmatched: 2. The germline V gene encodes CDR1 SEHNR and CDR2 FQNEAQ (reference sequence). The CDR3 sequence is 15 residues long. The CDR3 region is CASSLGTGGDSPLHF. Here the CDR3 DNA reads TGTGCCAGCAGCTTAGGGACAGGGGGAGATTCACCCCTCCACTTT.

CDR3 protein: CAISEGPASGSRHEQYF. In DNA, the CDR3 is TGTGCCATCAGTGAGGGTCCCGCTAGCGGGAGTCGACACGAGCAGTACTTC. V usage is TRBV10-3 and J usage is TRBJ2-7, with 10 bases identical to TRBD2. The CDR3 extends over 17 amino acids. Germline CDR1 is ENHRY and CDR2 is SYGVKD. With 2 bases clipped from V and 5 bases from J, the junction kept 12 bases outside the gene matches.

The V and J genes are TRBV20-1 and TRBJ1-1; TRBD1 matches 10 bases. CDR3 length: 14 residues. Germline CDR1 DFQATT, CDR2 SNEGSKA (reference sequence). V lost 3 bases, J lost 6 bases, and 7 bases stayed unmatched. CDR3 loop: CSASNDRGHPEAFF. The CDR3, as DNA: TGCAGTGCTAGTAACGACAGGGGGCACCCTGAAGCTTTCTTT.

This chain connects TRBV28 to TRBJ1-4; the D is unclear. This CDR3 region has 15 residues. V was cut by 8 bases and J by 0 bases, with 13 bases left in between. Germline CDR1 reads MDHEN; CDR2 reads SYDVKM. Written as DNA, the CDR3 is TGTGCCAGCGCCCAACGGCTAGCAACTAATGAAAAACTGTTTTTT. The encoded protein is CASAQRLATNEKLFF.

V is TRBV6-5 and J is TRBJ2-1; 10 bases agree with TRBD2. The trim removed 2 bases at V and 9 bases at J, leaving 7 bases unmatched. The CDR3 spans 15 residues. Germline CDR1 and CDR2: MNHEY and SVGAGI. The DNA for the CDR3 is TGTGCCAGCAGTTACGGGAGCGGGGGGGCCCTTGAGCAGTTCTTC. This encodes CASSYGSGGALEQFF.